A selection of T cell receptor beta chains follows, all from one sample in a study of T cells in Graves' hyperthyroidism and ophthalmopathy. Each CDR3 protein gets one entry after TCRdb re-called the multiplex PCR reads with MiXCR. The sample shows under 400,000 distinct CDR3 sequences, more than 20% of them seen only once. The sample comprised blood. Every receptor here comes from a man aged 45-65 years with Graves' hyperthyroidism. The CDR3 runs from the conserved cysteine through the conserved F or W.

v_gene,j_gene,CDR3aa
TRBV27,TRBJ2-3,CASSSRLAGKGDTQYF
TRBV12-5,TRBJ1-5,CASGFGGQGGQPQHF
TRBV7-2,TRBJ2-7,CASSQGQVIYEQYF
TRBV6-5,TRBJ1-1,CASSSPGRLNTEAFF
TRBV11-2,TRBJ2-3,CASSLGFVGDTQYF
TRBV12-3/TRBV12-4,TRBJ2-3,CASSFPGHGSVNTQYF
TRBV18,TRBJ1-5,CASSPPPGPNQPQHF
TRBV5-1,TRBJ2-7,CASSYQAPTYEQYF
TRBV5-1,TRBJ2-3,CASSLARTSGRFGTDTQYF
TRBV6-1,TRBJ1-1,CASRSWGGTEAFF
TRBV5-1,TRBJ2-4,CASSLELNTFVKNIQYF
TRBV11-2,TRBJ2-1,CASSLGSGISNEQFF
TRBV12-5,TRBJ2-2,CASGRDSYTGELFF
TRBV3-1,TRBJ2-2,CASSPLFNTGELFF
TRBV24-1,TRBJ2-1,CATSDRRGGRYEQFF
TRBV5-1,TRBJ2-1,CASSLVGSGGRSSYNEQFF
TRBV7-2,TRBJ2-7,CASSFNSGTYEQYF
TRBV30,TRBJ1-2,CAWMIDRPHYGYTF
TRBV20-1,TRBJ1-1,CSARRADRGPMNTEAFF
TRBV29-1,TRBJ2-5,CSAEDRSRQTQYF
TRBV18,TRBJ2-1,CASSPTDHRGEQFF
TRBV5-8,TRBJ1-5,CASSLGGQGSLQPQHF
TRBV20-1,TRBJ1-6,CSARDPGSWYNSPLHF
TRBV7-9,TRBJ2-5,CASSHGASGSGETQYF
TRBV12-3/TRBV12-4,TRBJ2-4,CASSFRSSGREWAKNIQYF
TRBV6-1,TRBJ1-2,CASSPTGTGTLNYGYTF
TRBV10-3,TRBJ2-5,CAIKEGTGLQTQYF
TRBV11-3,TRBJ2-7,CASSLGQDSSYEQYF
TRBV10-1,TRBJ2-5,CASSELGAGGRETQYF
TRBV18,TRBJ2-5,CASSPLPTSEETQYF
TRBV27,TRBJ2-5,CASSRDYMQTQYF
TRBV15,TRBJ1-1,CATSRVFELTEAFF
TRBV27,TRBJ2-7,CASSLSWTSGRVPLREQYF
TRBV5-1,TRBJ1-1,CASSSSGNTEAFF
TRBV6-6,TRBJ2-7,CASSYSLTSGSYEQYF
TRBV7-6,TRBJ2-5,CASSPRTREETQYF
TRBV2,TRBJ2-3,CASSEWQSTDTQYF
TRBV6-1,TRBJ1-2,CASSENQYGYTF
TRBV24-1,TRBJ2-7,CATSLGYEQYF
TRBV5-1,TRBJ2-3,CASSLEGWGDTQYF
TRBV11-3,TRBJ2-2,CASSLGRLVGGELFF
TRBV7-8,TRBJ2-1,CASSLVLAAYNEQFF
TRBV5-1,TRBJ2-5,CASSLAVSETQYF
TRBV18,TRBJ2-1,CASSLLDPSYNEQFF
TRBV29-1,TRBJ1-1,CSVEGQGGAFF
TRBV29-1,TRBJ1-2,CSGVGQGMCPAAGYTF
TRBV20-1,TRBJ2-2,CSAFRDTNTGELFF
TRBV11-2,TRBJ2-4,CASSYRGGGSRYKNIQYF
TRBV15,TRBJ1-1,CATSSEQLNTEAFF
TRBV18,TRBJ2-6,CASSPQTGEANVLTF
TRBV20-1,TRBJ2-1,CSASSGANNEQFF
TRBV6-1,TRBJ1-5,CASSEAEKGRSNQPQHF
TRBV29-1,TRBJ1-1,CSVELDRGEAFF
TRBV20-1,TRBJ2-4,CSARLAGVFAKNIQYF
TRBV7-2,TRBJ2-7,CASSLSPHPSYEQYF